Listed below are T cell receptor beta chains from one sample, sequenced in a study of cytomegalovirus exposure and HLA in healthy donors. Profiled with immunoSEQ multiplex PCR; TCRdb holds only in-frame clones, not every one. There are roughly 190,000 clones in the sample; more than 75% occur only once, and approximately 14% lies in the top ten. Sequenced: PBMCs. All receptors come from a young woman in good health and CMV-seropositive. The CDR3 runs from the conserved cysteine through the conserved F or W. The D gene is left open where the match is weak. Size is stated for part of the rows, as once, few or many counts, or as a class when the clone is expanded.

V	D	size	J	DNA	CDR3
TRBV29-1	TRBD1	few	TRBJ1-5	TGCAGCGTTAGGGCAGGGGGCCATCAGCCCCAGCATTTT	CSVRAGGHQPQHF
TRBV30	TRBD1	once	TRBJ2-1	TGTGCCTGGAGTGTACGGGACAGCTCGCCATATGAGCAGTTCTTC	CAWSVRDSSPYEQFF
TRBV6-1	.	once	TRBJ1-1	TGTGCCAGCAGTTGGGGGCCACCTATGAACACTGAAGCTTTCTTT	CASSWGPPMNTEAFF
TRBV30	.	.	TRBJ2-3	TGTGCCTGGAGTCAGGGGAAGGGTACGCAGTATTTT	CAWSQGKGTQYF
TRBV7-3	.	.	TRBJ1-1	TGTTCCAGCAGCTTAGGGCCAGCCGGGCAGGGCACTGAAGCTTTCTTT	CSSSLGPAGQGTEAFF
TRBV5-6	.	once	TRBJ2-3	TGTGCCAGCAGCTTCCGGGACAGAAGACTAGGTGGCACAGATACGCAGTATTTT	CASSFRDRRLGGTDTQYF
TRBV9	TRBD1	.	TRBJ2-7	TGTGCCAGCAGCCCCCGGGACAGAGGCTACGAGCAGTACTTC	CASSPRDRGYEQYF
TRBV9	.	.	TRBJ2-1	TGTGCCAGCAGCGTAGATAGCTTTTCCTACAATGAGCAGTTCTTC	CASSVDSFSYNEQFF
TRBV28	.	.	TRBJ1-5	TGTGCCAGCAGTTCACCGAACAAAAAGCATTTT	CASSSPNKKHF
TRBV4-1	TRBD2	.	TRBJ2-7	TGCGCCAGCAGCCAGGGCGGGGGGGCTGGGTACGAGCAGTACTTC	CASSQGGGAGYEQYF
TRBV2	.	.	TRBJ1-2	TGTGCCAGCAGTAACAGCCTCAACTATGGCTACACCTTC	CASSNSLNYGYTF
TRBV2	TRBD2	.	TRBJ2-5	TGTGCCAGTAGACTAGCGAGCCAAGAGACCCAGTACTTC	CASRLASQETQYF
TRBV5-1	TRBD1	.	TRBJ1-1	TGCGCCAGCAGCCTACAGGGGGACCGGGGGACTGAAGCTTTCTTT	CASSLQGDRGTEAFF